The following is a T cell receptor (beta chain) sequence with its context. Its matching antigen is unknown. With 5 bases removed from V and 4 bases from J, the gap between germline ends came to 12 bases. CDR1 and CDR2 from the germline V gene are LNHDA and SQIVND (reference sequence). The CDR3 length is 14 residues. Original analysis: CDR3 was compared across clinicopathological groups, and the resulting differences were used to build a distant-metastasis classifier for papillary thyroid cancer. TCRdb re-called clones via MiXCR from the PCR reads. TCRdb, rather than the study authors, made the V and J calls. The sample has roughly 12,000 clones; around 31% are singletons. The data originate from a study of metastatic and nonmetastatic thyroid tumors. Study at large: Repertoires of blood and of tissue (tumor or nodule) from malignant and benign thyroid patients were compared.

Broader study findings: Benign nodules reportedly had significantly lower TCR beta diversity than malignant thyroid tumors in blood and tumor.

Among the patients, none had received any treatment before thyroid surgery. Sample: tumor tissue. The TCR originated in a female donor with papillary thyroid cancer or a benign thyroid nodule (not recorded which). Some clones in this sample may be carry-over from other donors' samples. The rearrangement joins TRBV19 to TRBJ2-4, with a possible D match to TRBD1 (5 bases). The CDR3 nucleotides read TGTGCCAGTAGTCGGATTGACAGTAAAAACATTCAGTACTTC. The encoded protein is CASSRIDSKNIQYF.